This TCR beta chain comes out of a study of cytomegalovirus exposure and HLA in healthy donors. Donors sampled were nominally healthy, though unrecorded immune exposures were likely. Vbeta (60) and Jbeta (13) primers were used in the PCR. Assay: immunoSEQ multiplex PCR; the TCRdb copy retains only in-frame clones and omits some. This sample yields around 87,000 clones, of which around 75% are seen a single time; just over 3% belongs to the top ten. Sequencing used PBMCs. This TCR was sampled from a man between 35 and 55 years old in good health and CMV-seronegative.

This CDR3 is CASSYSAGARYTIYF. CDR3 bases: TGTGCCAGCAGTTACTCAGCAGGGGCCCGATACACCATATATTTT. This chain links TRBV6-5 with TRBJ1-3; weak D call: TRBD1 (6 bases). From germline, CDR1 is MNHEY and CDR2 SVGAGI. The length of the CDR3 is 15 residues. The germline V and J ends were trimmed by 0 bases and 8 bases, with 14 bases remaining between them.